Included here is one TCR beta chain sequence, with context. Donors were grouped by their self-reported clinical history. The recovered donors of Cohort 3 showed two negative PCRs, clearance, or symptom resolution. This record belongs to a study of blood T cell repertoires in COVID-19. Overall study context: From T cells, B-cell-depleted T cells, or PBMCs came the material, which was cDNA or gDNA.

Original methodology: Amplification of reference gene primers provided the estimated nucleated cell counts. Repertoires were generated with immunoSEQ multiplex PCR, while TCRdb's copy carries only in-frame clones and drops some. That table is the source of V, J and clone size, and D and trimming were worked out from the DNA. The data show some 270,000 clones, about 89% seen once. Trimming removed 4 bases at V and 6 bases at J, with 10 bases between. The CDR3 is 14 residues long. CDR1 is MDHEN, CDR2 SYDVKM, per germline. Source material: PBMCs or T cells enriched from blood (not recorded which). This TCR was recovered from a woman aged 40 to 50 who had recovered from COVID-19. The V and J genes are TRBV28 and TRBJ1-6, with D perhaps TRBD1 (6 bases). This CDR3 is CASSWRGGNSPLHF. CDR3 sequence (DNA): TGTGCCAGCAGTTGGAGAGGGGGTAATTCACCCCTCCACTTT.